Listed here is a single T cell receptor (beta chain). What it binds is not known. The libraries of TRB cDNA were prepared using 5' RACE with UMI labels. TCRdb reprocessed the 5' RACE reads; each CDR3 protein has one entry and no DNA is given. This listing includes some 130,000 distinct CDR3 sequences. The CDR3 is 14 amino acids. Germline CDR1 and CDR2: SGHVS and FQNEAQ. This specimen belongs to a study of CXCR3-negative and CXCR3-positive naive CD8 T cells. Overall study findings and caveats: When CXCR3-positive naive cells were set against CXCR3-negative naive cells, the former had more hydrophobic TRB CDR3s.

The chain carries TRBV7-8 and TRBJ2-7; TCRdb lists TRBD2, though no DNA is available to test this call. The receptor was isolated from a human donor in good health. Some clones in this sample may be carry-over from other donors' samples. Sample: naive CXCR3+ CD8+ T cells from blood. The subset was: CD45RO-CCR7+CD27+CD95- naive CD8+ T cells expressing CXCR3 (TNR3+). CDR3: CASSLDWLAGPQYF.